These T cell receptor beta chains were read from a single sample in a study of shared clonotypes between healthy human individuals. Generated by immunoSEQ multiplex PCR, the TCRdb table keeps only in-frame clones and is missing some. The sample holds 900,000 to 1,200,000 clones, 78% seen once. Sample: memory CD4+ T cells from PBMCs. Receptors originate from a man aged 18-30 years in good health. Some clones in this sample may be carry-over from other donors' samples. Each CDR3 is given with its conserved first and last residue. The order of the fields is J gene, D gene, clone size, V gene, CDR3 DNA, CDR3 protein. D genes are given only for firm matches. Part of the rows lack a size; the others show once, few, many or a class for expanded clones.

j_gene: TRBJ2-1; d_gene: NA; abundance: NA; v_gene: TRBV28; CDR3nt: TGTGCCAGCAGTAACCCGACATCTTACAATGAGCAGTTCTTC; CDR3aa: CASSNPTSYNEQFF
j_gene: TRBJ2-5; d_gene: TRBD2; abundance: once; v_gene: TRBV18; CDR3nt: TGTGCCAGCTCACCCCGGACTAGCGATTTAGTAGAGACCCAGTACTTC; CDR3aa: CASSPRTSDLVETQYF
j_gene: TRBJ2-2; d_gene: NA; abundance: NA; v_gene: TRBV5-4; CDR3nt: TGTGCCAGCAGCTTGGCCTCGCAGGGGCTGGAGACCGGGGAGCTGTTTTTT; CDR3aa: CASSLASQGLETGELFF
j_gene: TRBJ2-2; d_gene: NA; abundance: NA; v_gene: TRBV5-1; CDR3nt: TGCGCCAGCAGCTTCAGCCAGGGTGGAACCGGGGAGCTGTTTTTT; CDR3aa: CASSFSQGGTGELFF
j_gene: TRBJ2-1; d_gene: TRBD2; abundance: NA; v_gene: TRBV19; CDR3nt: TGTGCCAGTAGTAGAACCCCCCGGGGCGGGAGGGCCAATGAGCAGTTCTTC; CDR3aa: CASSRTPRGGRANEQFF
j_gene: TRBJ2-1; d_gene: TRBD2; abundance: NA; v_gene: TRBV7-2; CDR3nt: TGTGCCAGCAGCTCCCTCCCCCGGGGACTAGCGGGAGTTGGGTGGTTCTTC; CDR3aa: CASSSLPRGLAGVGWFF
j_gene: TRBJ2-3; d_gene: NA; abundance: NA; v_gene: TRBV27; CDR3nt: TGTGCCAGCACCGTAAGCGGCACAGATACGCAGTATTTT; CDR3aa: CASTVSGTDTQYF
j_gene: TRBJ1-4; d_gene: NA; abundance: few; v_gene: TRBV29-1; CDR3nt: TGCAGCGTTGAAAGCGAAGGGAATGAAAAACTGTTTTTT; CDR3aa: CSVESEGNEKLFF
j_gene: TRBJ1-5; d_gene: TRBD1; abundance: NA; v_gene: TRBV19; CDR3nt: TGTGCCAGTAGTATCGATGACAGGGGACGTCAGCCCCAGCATTTT; CDR3aa: CASSIDDRGRQPQHF
j_gene: TRBJ2-1; d_gene: NA; abundance: NA; v_gene: TRBV6-4; CDR3nt: TGTGCCAGCAGTGACTCCTACAATGAGCAGTTCTTC; CDR3aa: CASSDSYNEQFF
j_gene: TRBJ1-5; d_gene: NA; abundance: NA; v_gene: TRBV9; CDR3nt: TGTGCCAGCAGCGTAGGGGGAAGAGGCAATCAGCCCCAGCATTTT; CDR3aa: CASSVGGRGNQPQHF
j_gene: TRBJ2-2; d_gene: NA; abundance: NA; v_gene: TRBV5-1; CDR3nt: TGCGCCAGCAGCTTGGAGGGTGACACCGGGGAGCTGTTTTTT; CDR3aa: CASSLEGDTGELFF
j_gene: TRBJ2-7; d_gene: NA; abundance: NA; v_gene: TRBV11-2; CDR3nt: TGTGCCAGCAGCCCCCGGGACATTTTCTACGAGCAGTACTTC; CDR3aa: CASSPRDIFYEQYF
j_gene: TRBJ1-2; d_gene: TRBD1; abundance: NA; v_gene: TRBV13; CDR3nt: TGTGCCAGCAGCTCCTTGCGTATCAGGGGGCGCAACTATGGCTACACCTTC; CDR3aa: CASSSLRIRGRNYGYTF
j_gene: TRBJ1-4; d_gene: NA; abundance: NA; v_gene: TRBV5-1; CDR3nt: TGCGCCAGCAGCTTGGGACAGCCAAATGAAAAACTGTTTTTT; CDR3aa: CASSLGQPNEKLFF
j_gene: TRBJ2-3; d_gene: TRBD1; abundance: many; v_gene: TRBV6-1; CDR3nt: TGTGCCAGCAGTTTGACAGGGTTCACAGATACGCAGTATTTT; CDR3aa: CASSLTGFTDTQYF
j_gene: TRBJ1-1; d_gene: NA; abundance: NA; v_gene: TRBV13; CDR3nt: TGTGCCAGCAGCTTAGACCGGCGGGCCGGGGACACTGAAGCTTTCTTT; CDR3aa: CASSLDRRAGDTEAFF
j_gene: TRBJ1-4; d_gene: NA; abundance: NA; v_gene: TRBV5-8; CDR3nt: TGTGCCAGCAATTCATACGCTGAAAAACTGTTTTTT; CDR3aa: CASNSYAEKLFF
j_gene: TRBJ1-2; d_gene: NA; abundance: NA; v_gene: TRBV27; CDR3nt: TGTGCCAGCAGTTTACAGGGAGGGGTCTATGGCTACACCTTC; CDR3aa: CASSLQGGVYGYTF
j_gene: TRBJ1-2; d_gene: NA; abundance: few; v_gene: TRBV10-2; CDR3nt: TGCGCCAGCAGTGAAGGCAGGGAAACCCATGGCTACACCTTC; CDR3aa: CASSEGRETHGYTF
j_gene: TRBJ2-3; d_gene: TRBD2; abundance: NA; v_gene: TRBV27; CDR3nt: TGTGCCAGCATGGCGGCGGGAGAGGGTACGCAGTATTTT; CDR3aa: CASMAAGEGTQYF
j_gene: TRBJ2-7; d_gene: TRBD1; abundance: NA; v_gene: TRBV5-1; CDR3nt: TGCGCCAGCAGCTTGTACAGGGGAACCGAGCAGTACTTC; CDR3aa: CASSLYRGTEQYF
j_gene: TRBJ1-1; d_gene: NA; abundance: NA; v_gene: TRBV11-2; CDR3nt: TGTGCCAGCAGCCAATCGACGGGGGCTGAAGCTTTCTTT; CDR3aa: CASSQSTGAEAFF